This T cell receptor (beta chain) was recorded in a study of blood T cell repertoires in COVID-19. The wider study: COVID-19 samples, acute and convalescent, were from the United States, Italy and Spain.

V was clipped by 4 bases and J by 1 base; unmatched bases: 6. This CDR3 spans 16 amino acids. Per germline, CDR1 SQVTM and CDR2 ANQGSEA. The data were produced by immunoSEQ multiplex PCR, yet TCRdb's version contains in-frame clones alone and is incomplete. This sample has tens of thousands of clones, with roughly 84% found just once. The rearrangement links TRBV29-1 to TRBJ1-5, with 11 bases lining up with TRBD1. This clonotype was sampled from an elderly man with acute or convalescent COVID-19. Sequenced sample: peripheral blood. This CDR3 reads CSVGEGQGGSNQPQHF. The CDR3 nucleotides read TGCAGCGTTGGGGAGGGACAGGGGGGAAGCAATCAGCCCCAGCATTTT.